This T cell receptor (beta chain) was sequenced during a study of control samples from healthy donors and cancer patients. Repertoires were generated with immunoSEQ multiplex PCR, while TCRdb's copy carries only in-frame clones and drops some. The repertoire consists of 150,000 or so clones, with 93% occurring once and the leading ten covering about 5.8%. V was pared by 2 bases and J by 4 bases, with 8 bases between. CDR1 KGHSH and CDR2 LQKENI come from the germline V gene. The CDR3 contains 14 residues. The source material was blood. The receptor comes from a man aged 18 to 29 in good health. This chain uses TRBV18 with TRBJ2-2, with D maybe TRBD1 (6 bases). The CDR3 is CASSPGRGTGELFF. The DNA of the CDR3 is TGTGCCAGCTCACCAGGCAGGGGCACCGGGGAGCTGTTTTTT.